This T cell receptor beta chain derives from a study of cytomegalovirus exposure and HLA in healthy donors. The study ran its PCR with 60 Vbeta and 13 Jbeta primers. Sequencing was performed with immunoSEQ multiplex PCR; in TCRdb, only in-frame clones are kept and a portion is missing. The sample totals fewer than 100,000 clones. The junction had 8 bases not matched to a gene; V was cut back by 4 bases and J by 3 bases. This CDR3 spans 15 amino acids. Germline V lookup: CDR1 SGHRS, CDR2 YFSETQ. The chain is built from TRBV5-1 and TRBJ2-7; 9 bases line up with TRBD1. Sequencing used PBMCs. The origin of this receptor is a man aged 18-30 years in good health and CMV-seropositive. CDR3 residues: CASSQRQGGNYEQYF. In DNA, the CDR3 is TGCGCCAGCAGCCAGAGACAGGGGGGGAACTACGAGCAGTACTTC.